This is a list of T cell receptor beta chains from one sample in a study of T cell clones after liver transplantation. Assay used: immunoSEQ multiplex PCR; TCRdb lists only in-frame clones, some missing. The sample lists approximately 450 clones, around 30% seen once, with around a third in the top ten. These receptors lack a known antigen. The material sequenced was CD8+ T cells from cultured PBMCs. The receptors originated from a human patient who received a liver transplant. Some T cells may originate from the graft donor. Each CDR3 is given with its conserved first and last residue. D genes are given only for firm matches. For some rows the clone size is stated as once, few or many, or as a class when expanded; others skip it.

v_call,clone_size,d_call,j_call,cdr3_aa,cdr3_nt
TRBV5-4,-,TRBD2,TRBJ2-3,CASSPETSGDPDTQYF,TGTGCCAGCAGCCCGGAGACTAGCGGAGACCCAGATACGCAGTATTTT
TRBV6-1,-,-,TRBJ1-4,CASSDILFSGTINEKLFF,TGTGCCAGCAGTGACATCCTTTTTTCCGGGACAATTAATGAAAAACTGTTTTTT
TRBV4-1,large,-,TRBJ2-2,CASSQVIGELFF,TGCGCCAGCAGCCAAGTTATCGGGGAGCTGTTTTTT
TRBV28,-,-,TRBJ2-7,CASSLVPSYEQYF,TGTGCCAGCAGTTTGGTTCCGTCCTACGAGCAATACTTC
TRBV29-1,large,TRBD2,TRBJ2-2,CSVGVAGGHANTGELFF,TGCAGCGTTGGTGTAGCGGGGGGCCACGCGAACACCGGGGAGCTGTTTTTT
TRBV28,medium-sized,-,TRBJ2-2,CASRDLREDGELFF,TGTGCCAGCAGGGACCTCAGGGAGGACGGGGAGCTGTTTTTT
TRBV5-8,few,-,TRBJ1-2,CASSFWHTF,TGTGCCAGCAGCTTTTGGCACACCTTC
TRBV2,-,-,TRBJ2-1,CASSDGYRVNEQFF,TGTGCCAGCAGTGATGGTTACAGGGTAAATGAGCAGTTCTTC
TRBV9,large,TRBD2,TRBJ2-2,CASSASGVRGGELFF,TGTGCCAGCAGTGCTAGCGGGGTCAGGGGCGGGGAGCTGTTTTTT
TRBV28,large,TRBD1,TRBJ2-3,CASSSMHRGRTDTQYF,TGTGCCAGCAGTTCCATGCACAGGGGGCGGACAGATACGCAGTATTTT
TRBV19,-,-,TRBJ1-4,CASSEDEKLFF,TGTGCCAGTAGTGAGGATGAAAAACTGTTTTTT
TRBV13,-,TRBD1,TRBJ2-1,CASSLGTGDNEQFF,TGTGCCAGCAGCTTGGGTACAGGGGACAATGAGCAGTTCTTC
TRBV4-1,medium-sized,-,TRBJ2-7,CASSQDGRGQYF,TGCGCCAGCAGCCAAGATGGGCGGGGGCAGTACTTC
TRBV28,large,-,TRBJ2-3,CASSPRGSPTDTQYF,TGTGCCAGCAGTCCCCGTGGGAGCCCCACAGATACGCAGTATTTT
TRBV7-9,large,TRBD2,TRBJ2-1,CASTGGAAYNEQFF,TGTGCCAGCACCGGGGGGGCAGCATACAATGAGCAGTTCTTC